The clone carrying this T cell receptor beta chain is a singleton in its sample. The antigen is unknown. Per the germline V gene, CDR1 is MNHEY and CDR2 is SVGEGT. The CDR3 is made up of 15 amino acids. V trimming: 5 bases; J trimming: 3 bases; junction bases outside the gene matches: 6. The record originates from a study of Ad26.COV2.S vaccination and SARS-CoV-2 variants. Study details: Ad26.COV2.S given intramuscularly, once or twice 56 days apart.

Treatment meaning: some 19 received Ad26.COV2.S at low or high dose, single or two shots; roughly five received placebo; per-sample allocation not given. Repertoires come from day 63 after the first vaccine or placebo injection. This adult donor, from Boston, was 18-55 years old. TCRdb's copy holds only in-frame clones and misses some; the assay was immunoSEQ multiplex PCR. The sample includes about 420,000 clones, 88% of them seen just once. The study's findings and limits: Post-vaccination spike-specific CD8+ and CD4+ T cell responses reportedly had substantial breadth.

Sequencing used peripheral blood, obtained in a trial of Ad26.COV2.S vaccine versus placebo. This sequence joins TRBV6-2 or TRBV6-3 and TRBJ2-1, with 8 bases that match TRBD2. The receptor comes from a person between 18 and 65 years old who received the Ad26.COV2.S COVID-19 vaccine or a placebo. For the CDR3, the DNA is TGTGCCAGCAGTATTAGCGGGGCAGACTACAATGAGCAGTTCTTC. As protein: CASSISGADYNEQFF.